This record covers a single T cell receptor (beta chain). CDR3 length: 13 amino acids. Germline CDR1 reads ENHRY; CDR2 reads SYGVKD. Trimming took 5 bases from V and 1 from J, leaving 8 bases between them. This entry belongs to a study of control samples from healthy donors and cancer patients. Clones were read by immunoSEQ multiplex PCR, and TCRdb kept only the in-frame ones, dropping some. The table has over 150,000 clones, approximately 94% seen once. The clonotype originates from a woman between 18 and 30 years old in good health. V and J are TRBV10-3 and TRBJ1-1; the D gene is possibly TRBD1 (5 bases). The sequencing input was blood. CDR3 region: CAISQTENTEAFF. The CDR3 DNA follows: TGTGCCATCAGTCAGACAGAGAACACTGAAGCTTTCTTT.